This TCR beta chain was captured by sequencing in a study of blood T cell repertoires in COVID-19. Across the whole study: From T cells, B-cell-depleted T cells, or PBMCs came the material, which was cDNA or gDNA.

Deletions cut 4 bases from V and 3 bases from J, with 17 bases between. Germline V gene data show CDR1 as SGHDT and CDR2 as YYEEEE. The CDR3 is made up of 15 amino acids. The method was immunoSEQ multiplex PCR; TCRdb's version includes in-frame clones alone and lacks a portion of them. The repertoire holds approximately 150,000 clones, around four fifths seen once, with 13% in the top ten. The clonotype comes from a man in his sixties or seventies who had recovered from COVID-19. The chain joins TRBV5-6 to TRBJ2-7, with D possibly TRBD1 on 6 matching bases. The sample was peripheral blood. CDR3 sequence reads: CASSRQDTGNYEQYF. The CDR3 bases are TGTGCCAGCAGCCGACAGGACACAGGCAACTACGAGCAGTACTTC.